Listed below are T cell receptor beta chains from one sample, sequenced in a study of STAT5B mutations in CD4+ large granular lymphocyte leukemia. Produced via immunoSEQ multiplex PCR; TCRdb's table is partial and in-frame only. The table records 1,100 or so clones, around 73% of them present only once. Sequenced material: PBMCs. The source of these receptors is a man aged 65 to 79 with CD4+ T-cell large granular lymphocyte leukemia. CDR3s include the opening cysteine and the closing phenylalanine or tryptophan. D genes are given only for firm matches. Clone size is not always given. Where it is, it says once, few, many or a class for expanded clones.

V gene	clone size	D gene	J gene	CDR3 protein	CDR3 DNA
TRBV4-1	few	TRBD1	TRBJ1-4	CASRDTGGDEKLFF	TGCGCCAGCAGGGATACAGGGGGGGATGAAAAACTGTTTTTT
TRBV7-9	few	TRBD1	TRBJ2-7	CASSGRDRDAREQYF	TGTGCCAGCAGCGGCCGGGACAGGGATGCTCGGGAGCAGTACTTC
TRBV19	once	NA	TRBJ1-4	CASTPYGEKTNEKLFF	TGTGCCAGTACCCCGTACGGGGAAAAGACTAATGAAAAACTGTTTTTT
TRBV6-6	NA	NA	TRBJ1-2	CASYSGGYTF	TGTGCCAGTTATTCAGGCGGCTACACCTTC
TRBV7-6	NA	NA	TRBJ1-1	CASSADLNTEAFF	TGTGCCAGCAGCGCCGACCTGAACACTGAAGCTTTCTTT
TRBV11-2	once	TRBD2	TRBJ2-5	CASSPGLAGGSQETQYF	TGTGCCAGCAGCCCCGGACTAGCGGGGGGATCACAAGAGACCCAGTACTTC
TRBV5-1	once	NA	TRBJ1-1	CASSLVGGMNTEAFF	TGCGCCAGCAGCTTGGTTGGGGGTATGAACACTGAAGCTTTCTTT
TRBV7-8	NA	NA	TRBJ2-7	CASSLALTRYEQYF	TGTGCCAGCAGCTTAGCGTTGACACGGTACGAGCAGTACTTC
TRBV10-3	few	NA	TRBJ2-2	CAITPRPNTGELFF	TGTGCCATCACTCCTAGACCAAACACCGGGGAGCTGTTTTTT
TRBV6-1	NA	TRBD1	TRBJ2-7	CASSGGQGSSYEQYF	TGTGCCAGCAGTGGGGGACAGGGTAGCTCCTACGAGCAGTACTTC
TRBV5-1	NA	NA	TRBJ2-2	CASSRGNTGELFF	TGCGCCAGCAGCCGGGGGAACACCGGGGAGCTGTTTTTT
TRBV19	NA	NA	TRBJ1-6	CASSIYGSSKNSPLHF	TGTGCCAGTAGTATTTACGGGTCCTCCAAAAATTCACCCCTCCACTTT
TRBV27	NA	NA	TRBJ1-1	CASSLRPVGTEAFF	TGTGCCAGCAGTTTACGTCCGGTGGGTACTGAAGCTTTCTTT
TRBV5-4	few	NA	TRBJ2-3	CASSLRRASTDTQYF	TGTGCCAGCAGCTTGCGGCGGGCGTCCACAGATACGCAGTATTTT
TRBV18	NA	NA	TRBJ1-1	CASSPPQPGTEAFF	TGTGCCAGCTCACCACCCCAGCCTGGGACTGAAGCTTTCTTT
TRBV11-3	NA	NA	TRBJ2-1	CASSPGSYNEQFF	TGTGCCAGCAGCCCTGGATCCTACAATGAGCAGTTCTTC
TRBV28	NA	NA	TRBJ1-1	CASSLGAGNTEAFF	TGTGCCAGCAGCCTAGGCGCGGGCAACACTGAAGCTTTCTTT